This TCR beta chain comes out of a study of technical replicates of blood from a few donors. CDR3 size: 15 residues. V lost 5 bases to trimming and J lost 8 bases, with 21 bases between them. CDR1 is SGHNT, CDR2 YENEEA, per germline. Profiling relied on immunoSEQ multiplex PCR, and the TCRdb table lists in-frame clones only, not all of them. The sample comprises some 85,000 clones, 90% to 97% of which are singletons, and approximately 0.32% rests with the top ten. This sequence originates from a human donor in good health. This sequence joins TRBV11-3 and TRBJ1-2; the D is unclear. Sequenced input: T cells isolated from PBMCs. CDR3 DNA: TGTGCCAGCAGCCCGGTGGCAGGAGCGGCGGGCGGCTACACCTTC. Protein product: CASSPVAGAAGGYTF.